This T cell receptor beta chain was sequenced for a study of T cell responses to AZD1222 COVID-19 vaccine. The data were produced by immunoSEQ multiplex PCR, yet TCRdb's version contains in-frame clones alone and is incomplete. The sample table sets out over 140,000 clones. There are 13 residues in the CDR3. J was trimmed by 5 bases and V by 2 bases; bases with no gene match: 1. The source is an adult in good health. The chain uses TRBV12-3 or TRBV12-4 and TRBJ1-2, with TRBD1 matching over 8 bases. The sequenced material came from peripheral blood. DNA for the CDR3: TGTGCCAGCAGTTTACAGGGGGCGTATGGCTACACCTTC. This translates into CASSLQGAYGYTF.